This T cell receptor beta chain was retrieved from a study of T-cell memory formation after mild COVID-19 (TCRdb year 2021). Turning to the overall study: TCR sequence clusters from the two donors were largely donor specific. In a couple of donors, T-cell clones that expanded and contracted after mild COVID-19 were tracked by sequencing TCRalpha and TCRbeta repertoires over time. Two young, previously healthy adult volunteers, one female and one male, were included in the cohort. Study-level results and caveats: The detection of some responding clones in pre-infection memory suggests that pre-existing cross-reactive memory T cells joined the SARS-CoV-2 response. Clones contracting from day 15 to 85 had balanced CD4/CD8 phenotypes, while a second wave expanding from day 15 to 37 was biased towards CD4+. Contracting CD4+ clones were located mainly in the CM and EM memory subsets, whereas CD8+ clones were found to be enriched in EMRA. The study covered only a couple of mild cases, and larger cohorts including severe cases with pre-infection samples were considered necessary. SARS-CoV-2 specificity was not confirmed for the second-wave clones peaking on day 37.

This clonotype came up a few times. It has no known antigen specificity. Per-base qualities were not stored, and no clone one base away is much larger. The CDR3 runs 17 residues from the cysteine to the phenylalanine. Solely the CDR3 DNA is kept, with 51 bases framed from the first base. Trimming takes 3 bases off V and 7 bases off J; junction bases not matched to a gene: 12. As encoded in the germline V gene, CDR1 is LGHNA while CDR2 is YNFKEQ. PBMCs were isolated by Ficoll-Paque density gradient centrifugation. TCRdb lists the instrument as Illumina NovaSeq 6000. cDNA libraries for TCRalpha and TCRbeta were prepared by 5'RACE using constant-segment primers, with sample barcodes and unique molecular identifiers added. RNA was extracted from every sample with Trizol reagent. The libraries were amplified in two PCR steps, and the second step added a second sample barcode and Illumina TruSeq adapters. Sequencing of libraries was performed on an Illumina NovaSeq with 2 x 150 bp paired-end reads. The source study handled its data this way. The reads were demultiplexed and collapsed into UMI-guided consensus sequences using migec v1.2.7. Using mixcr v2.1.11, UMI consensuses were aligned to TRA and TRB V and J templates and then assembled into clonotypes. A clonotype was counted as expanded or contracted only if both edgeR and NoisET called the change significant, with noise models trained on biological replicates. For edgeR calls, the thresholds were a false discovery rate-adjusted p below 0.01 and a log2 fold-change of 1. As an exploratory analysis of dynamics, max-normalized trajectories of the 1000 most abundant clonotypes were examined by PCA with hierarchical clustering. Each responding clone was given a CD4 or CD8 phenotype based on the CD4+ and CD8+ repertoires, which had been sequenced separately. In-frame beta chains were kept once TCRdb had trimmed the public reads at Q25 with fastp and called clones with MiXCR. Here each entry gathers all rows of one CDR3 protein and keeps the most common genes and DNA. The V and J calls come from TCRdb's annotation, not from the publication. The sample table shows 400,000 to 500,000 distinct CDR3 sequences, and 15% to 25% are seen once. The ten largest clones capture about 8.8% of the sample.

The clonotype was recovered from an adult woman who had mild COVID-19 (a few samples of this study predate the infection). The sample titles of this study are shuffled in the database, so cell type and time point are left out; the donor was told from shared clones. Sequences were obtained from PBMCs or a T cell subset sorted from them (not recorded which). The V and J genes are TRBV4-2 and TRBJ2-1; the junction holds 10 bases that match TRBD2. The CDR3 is CASSHLAGVSSSNEQFF. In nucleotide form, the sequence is TGTGCCAGCAGCCATCTAGCGGGAGTATCATCCTCGAATGAGCAGTTCTTC.